The sequence of this T cell receptor (beta chain) was determined in a study of cytomegalovirus exposure and HLA in healthy donors. The PCR had 60 Vbeta and 13 Jbeta primers. Clones were read by immunoSEQ multiplex PCR, and TCRdb kept only the in-frame ones, dropping some. The sample consists of 150,000 to 170,000 clones, roughly 77% of them appearing once. This clone has a single count. V was trimmed by 5 bases and J by 0 bases, leaving 22 bases between them. This CDR3 has 19 amino acids. From germline, CDR1 is SGHVS and CDR2 FQNEAQ. The source material was PBMCs. The clonotype was recovered from a man aged 30 to 39 in good health and CMV-seropositive. V and J are TRBV7-8 and TRBJ1-4; D not resolved. The DNA of the CDR3 is TGTGCCAGCAGCCCAGACCACGAGGGAGGAGGAACAACTAATGAAAAACTGTTTTTT. The encoded protein is CASSPDHEGGGTTNEKLFF.